Listed here are 10 T cell receptor beta chains from one sample, sequenced in a study of vaccination and CD4 T cells after COVID-19. These receptors have no identified antigens. Treatment here: roughly 10-day PBMC culture with coronavirus spike peptide pools or control peptides (ViraFEST assay). Researchers collected the unexposed donor's CD4+ T cells before the COVID-19 pandemic (2011-2018). Cultured CD4+ T cell DNA was sequenced using the Oncomine TCR Beta short-read assay. TCRdb processed the PCR reads anew with MiXCR; each CDR3 protein has one entry. Of 6,500 to 7,500 distinct CDR3 sequences listed, around a third are singletons. Sequencing input: CD4+ T cells from blood, cultured in vitro. The origin of the receptors is a human donor in good health.

CDR3 coding DNA: TGTGCCAGCAGCCCCAGGTCTAGCGGAATTTCACCCCTCCACTTT. Encoded protein: CASSPRSSGISPLHF. The chain uses TRBV7-9 and TRBJ1-6, with D uncertain. Germline CDR1 and CDR2: SEHNR and FQNEAQ (reference sequence). There are 15 residues in the CDR3. V gave up 5 bases and J gave up 9 bases, with 17 bases separating them.

Only a few counts were recorded for this clonotype. The DNA of the CDR3 is TGTGCCAGCAGTGGCGGCAGGGCCACTGAAGCTTTCTTT. Residues: CASSGGRATEAFF. The chain uses TRBV2 and TRBJ1-1, with D perhaps matching TRBD1 (5 bases). The CDR3 is made up of 13 amino acids. V was trimmed by 4 bases and J by 4 bases, leaving 10 bases between them. The germline V gene encodes CDR1 SNHLY and CDR2 FYNNEI.

The chain employs TRBV12-3 or TRBV12-4 and TRBJ1-5; no firm D call. This CDR3 spans 12 amino acids. V lost 8 bases to trimming and J lost 2 bases, with 7 bases between them. This chain's CDR3 is CASEEGNQPQHF. The DNA of the CDR3 is TGTGCCAGCGAGGAAGGCAATCAGCCCCAGCATTTT.

The J gene is TRBJ2-7, the V gene TRBV11-2, with unresolved D. This CDR3 is built from 16 residues. Trimming removed 1 base from V and 3 bases from J, with 16 bases in between. Looked up from germline, CDR1 is SGHAT and CDR2 is FQNNGV. The CDR3 region has the DNA TGTGCCAGCAGCTTAGTTATCCAGAGCTCCGGCTACGAGCAGTACTTC. Its translation is CASSLVIQSSGYEQYF.

This clonotype showed up just a few times. V usage is TRBV20-1 and J usage is TRBJ1-1, with D unresolved. Trimming pared 6 bases from V and 3 bases from J, leaving 8 bases between. The CDR3 contains 11 residues. Germline V lookup: CDR1 DFQATT, CDR2 SNEGSKA (reference sequence). The DNA of the CDR3 is TGCAGTGCGCACTTATACACTGAAGCTTTCTTT. Amino acids: CSAHLYTEAFF.

The DNA for the CDR3 is TGTGCCAGCAGCTTCGGACGCCACAATGAGCAGTTCTTC. Its translation: CASSFGRHNEQFF. The chain joins TRBV5-6 to TRBJ2-1, with no clear D. CDR3 length: 13 residues. CDR1 and CDR2 (germline): SGHDT, YYEEEE. V was cut by 2 bases and J by 5 bases, with 8 bases left in between.

V usage is TRBV5-6 and J usage is TRBJ2-2; tentatively, D is TRBD2 (5 bases). Germline V CDR1 and CDR2: SGHDT, YYEEEE. The CDR3 is 19 amino acids. Trimming cost V 3 bases and J 2 bases, with 23 bases left between them. The CDR3 spells CASSWVTVKHPSNTGELFF. The DNA of the CDR3 is TGTGCCAGCAGCTGGGTCACAGTTAAGCACCCTAGCAACACCGGGGAGCTGTTTTTT. Full variable domain (rest looked up from reference TRBV5-6 and TRBJ2-2): DAGVTQSPTHLIKTRGQQVTLRCSPKSGHDTVSWYQQALGQGPQFIFQYYEEEERQRGNFPDRFSGHQFPNYSSELNVNALLLGDSALYLCASSWVTVKHPSNTGELFFGEGSRLTVL.

V gene TRBV20-1 combines with J gene TRBJ1-3; perhaps TRBD1 as D (6 bases). CDR1 and CDR2 from the germline V gene are DFQATT and SNEGSKA (reference sequence). This CDR3 is 14 amino acids long. Trimming removed 5 bases from V and 8 bases from J, with 19 bases in between. In DNA, the CDR3 is TGCAGTGCTCCGAACAGGGCGAGTCATGACACCATATATTTT. It specifies CSAPNRASHDTIYF.

This clonotype was found a few times. This chain's CDR3 is CSARSQGGTYEQYF. CDR3 sequence (DNA): TGCAGTGCCCGGAGCCAGGGGGGGACCTACGAGCAGTACTTC. The chain has TRBV20-1 and TRBJ2-7; perhaps D is TRBD1 or TRBD2 (7 bases each). V lost 6 bases and J 2 bases, leaving 17 bases between the germline ends. CDR1 and CDR2 (germline): DFQATT, SNEGSKA (reference sequence). CDR3 size: 14 residues.

The V and J genes are TRBV12-3 or TRBV12-4 and TRBJ2-1; D gene ambiguous. CDR3 length equals 13 residues. The V and J ends lost 3 bases and 3 bases respectively, with 6 bases between them. CDR3 coding DNA: TGTGCCAGCAGTTTGCAACACTACAATGAGCAGTTCTTC. Translating gives CASSLQHYNEQFF.